A selection of T cell receptor beta chains follows, all from one sample in a study of identical twins. Each CDR3 protein is one row after TCRdb ran MiXCR on the 5' RACE reads. The data show around 480,000 distinct CDR3 sequences, 14% seen once. A further study also used this sample, focusing on yellow fever vaccine responses in identical twins.

The material sequenced was CD4+ T cells sorted from blood. All receptors derive from a woman between 18 and 30 years old in good health. Both conserved end residues are part of each CDR3. The order of the fields is D gene, J gene, clone size, V gene, CDR3 protein, CDR3 DNA. A D gene is named only where the DNA matches it firmly. Part of the rows lack a size; the others show once, few, many or a class for expanded clones.

-,TRBJ2-1,many,TRBV12-3/TRBV12-4,CASSPIGGKGSSHEQFF,TGTGCCAGCAGTCCGATAGGCGGGAAGGGGAGTTCCCATGAGCAGTTCTTC
-,TRBJ2-7,few,TRBV6-1,CASSEHDGGYEQYF,TGTGCCAGCAGTGAACACGACGGTGGCTACGAGCAGTACTTC
-,TRBJ2-1,few,TRBV19,CASSARADGSNEQFF,TGTGCCAGTAGTGCCCGTGCGGACGGGAGCAATGAGCAGTTCTTC
-,TRBJ2-7,few,TRBV10-3,CAISGRGRVDEQYF,TGTGCCATCAGTGGTCGAGGGAGAGTCGACGAGCAGTACTTC
-,TRBJ2-3,many,TRBV12-3/TRBV12-4,CASSFGGGRSDTQYF,TGTGCCAGCAGTTTCGGCGGGGGCCGATCAGATACGCAGTATTTT
TRBD1,TRBJ1-4,many,TRBV10-3,CAISEVQGAGEKLFF,TGTGCCATCAGTGAGGTACAGGGGGCCGGTGAAAAACTGTTTTTT
-,TRBJ1-2,-,TRBV4-1,CASSQDEGRVGYGYTF,TGCGCCAGCAGCCAAGATGAAGGCAGGGTGGGCTATGGCTACACCTTC
-,TRBJ1-3,many,TRBV29-1,CSVDGISGNTIYF,TGCAGCGTTGACGGGATCTCTGGAAACACCATATATTTT
TRBD1,TRBJ2-6,few,TRBV4-1,CASSRQGVGGNSGANVLTF,TGCGCCAGCAGCCGGCAAGGTGTAGGGGGCAACTCTGGGGCCAACGTCCTGACTTTC
-,TRBJ2-5,-,TRBV5-5,CASSLALGAEETQYF,TGTGCCAGCAGCTTGGCCCTGGGGGCCGAGGAGACCCAGTACTTC
-,TRBJ2-7,few,TRBV10-3,CAISRQSYEQYF,TGTGCCATCAGTCGGCAGTCCTACGAGCAGTACTTC
-,TRBJ2-1,-,TRBV6-5,CASSSYGQTDNEQFF,TGTGCCAGCAGTTCATACGGGCAAACAGACAATGAGCAGTTCTTC
-,TRBJ2-4,-,TRBV7-2,CASSPEGGLAKNIQYF,TGTGCCAGCAGCCCAGAGGGCGGTTTAGCCAAAAACATTCAGTACTTC
TRBD1,TRBJ1-2,many,TRBV6-1,CASSKNRGKRDGYTF,TGTGCCAGCAGTAAAAACAGGGGGAAAAGGGATGGCTACACCTTC
-,TRBJ2-2,few,TRBV11-3,CASSVTGAFNTGELFF,TGTGCCAGCAGTGTAACAGGAGCTTTTAACACCGGGGAGCTGTTTTTT
-,TRBJ2-3,few,TRBV12-3/TRBV12-4,CASCRPTDTQYF,TGTGCCAGCTGTCGCCCAACGGATACGCAGTATTTT